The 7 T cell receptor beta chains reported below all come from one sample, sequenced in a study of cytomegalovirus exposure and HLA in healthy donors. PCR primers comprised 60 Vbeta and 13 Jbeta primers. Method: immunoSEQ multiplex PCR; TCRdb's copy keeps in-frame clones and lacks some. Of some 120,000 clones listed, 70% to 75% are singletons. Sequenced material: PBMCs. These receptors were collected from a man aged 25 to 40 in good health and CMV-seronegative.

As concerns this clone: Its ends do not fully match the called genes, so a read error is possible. CDR3 in amino acids: CASSLGSAGGLFF. CDR3 in DNA: TGTGCCAGCAGCTTGGGTTCGGCGGGGGGATTATTCTTC. This chain links TRBV5-6 with TRBJ1-2; weak D call: TRBD1 (5 bases). The CDR3 has 13 amino acids. Looked up from germline, CDR1 is SGHDT and CDR2 is YYEEEE.

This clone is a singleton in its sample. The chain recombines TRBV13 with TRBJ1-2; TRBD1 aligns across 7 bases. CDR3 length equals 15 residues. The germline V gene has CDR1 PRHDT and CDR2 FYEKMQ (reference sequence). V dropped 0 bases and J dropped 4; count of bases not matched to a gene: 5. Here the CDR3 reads CASSLGQGGPYGYTF. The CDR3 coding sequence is TGTGCCAGCAGCTTAGGGCAGGGGGGTCCCTATGGCTACACCTTC.

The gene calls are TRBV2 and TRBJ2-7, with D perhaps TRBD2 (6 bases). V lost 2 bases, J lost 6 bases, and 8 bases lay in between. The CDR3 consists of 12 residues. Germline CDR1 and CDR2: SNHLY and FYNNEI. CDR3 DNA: TGTGCCAGCAGTGAATACGGGGGCGAGCAGTACTTC. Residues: CASSEYGGEQYF.

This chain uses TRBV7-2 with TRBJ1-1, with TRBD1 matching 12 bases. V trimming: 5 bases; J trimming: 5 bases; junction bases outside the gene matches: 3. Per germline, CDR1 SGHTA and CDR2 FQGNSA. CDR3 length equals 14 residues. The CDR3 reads CASSRDRGRTEAFF. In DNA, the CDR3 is TGTGCCAGCAGCAGGGACAGGGGGCGAACTGAAGCTTTCTTT.

The CDR3 DNA reads as TGCGCCAGCAGCTTGGAACAGGGGGCTAGATTGACTGGAAACACCATATATTTT. Protein: CASSLEQGARLTGNTIYF. This chain connects TRBV5-1 to TRBJ1-3, with 9 bases that match TRBD1. The CDR3 loop spans 18 amino acids. Germline trimming cut 0 bases from V and 2 bases from J; bases unmatched to any gene: 9. Germline CDR1 SGHRS, CDR2 YFSETQ.

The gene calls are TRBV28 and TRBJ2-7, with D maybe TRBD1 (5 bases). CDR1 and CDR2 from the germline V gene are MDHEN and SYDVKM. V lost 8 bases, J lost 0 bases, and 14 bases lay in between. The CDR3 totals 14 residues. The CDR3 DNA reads TGTGCCAGCGGCAGGGTTGGTTTCTCCTACGAGCAGTACTTC. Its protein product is CASGRVGFSYEQYF.

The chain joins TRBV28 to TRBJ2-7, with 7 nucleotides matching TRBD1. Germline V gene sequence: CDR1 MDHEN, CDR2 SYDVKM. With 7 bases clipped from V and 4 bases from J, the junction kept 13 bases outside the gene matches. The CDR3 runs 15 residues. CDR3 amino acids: CASTLQGQVFYEQYF. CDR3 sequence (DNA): TGTGCCAGCACCTTACAGGGGCAGGTGTTTTACGAGCAGTACTTC.